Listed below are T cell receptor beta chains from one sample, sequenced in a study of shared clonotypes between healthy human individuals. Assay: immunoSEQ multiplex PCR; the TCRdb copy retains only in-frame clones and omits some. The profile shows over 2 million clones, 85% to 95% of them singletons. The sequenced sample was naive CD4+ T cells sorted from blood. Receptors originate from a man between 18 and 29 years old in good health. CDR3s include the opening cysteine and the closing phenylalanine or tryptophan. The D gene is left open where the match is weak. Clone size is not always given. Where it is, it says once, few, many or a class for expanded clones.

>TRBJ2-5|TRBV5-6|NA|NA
CASSFLWQRETQYF
TGTGCCAGCAGCTTTTTGTGGCAGAGAGAGACCCAGTACTTC
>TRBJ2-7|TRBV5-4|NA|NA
CASSHAPPQSSYEQYF
TGTGCCAGCAGCCACGCGCCGCCTCAAAGCTCCTACGAGCAGTACTTC
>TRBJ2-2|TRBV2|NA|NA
CASRWDSYTGELFF
TGTGCCAGCAGGTGGGATTCATACACCGGGGAGCTGTTTTTT
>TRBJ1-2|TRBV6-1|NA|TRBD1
CASREGQASYGYTF
TGTGCCAGCAGGGAAGGACAGGCTTCCTATGGCTACACCTTC
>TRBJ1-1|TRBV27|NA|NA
CASSWGHGMNTEAFF
TGTGCCAGCAGTTGGGGGCACGGAATGAACACTGAAGCTTTCTTT
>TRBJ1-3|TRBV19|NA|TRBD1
CASSPGQSSGNTIYF
TGTGCCAGTAGCCCGGGACAGAGCTCTGGAAACACCATATATTTT
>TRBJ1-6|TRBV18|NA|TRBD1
CASSPSTGTGSNSPLHF
TGTGCCAGCTCACCCTCAACCGGGACAGGGAGTAATTCACCCCTCCACTTT
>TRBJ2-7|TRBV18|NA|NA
CASSTGLGEQYF
TGTGCCAGCTCTACAGGTCTGGGGGAGCAGTACTTC
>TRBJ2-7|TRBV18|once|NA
CASSPQRRIGYEQYF
TGTGCCAGCTCCCCTCAGAGGCGGATTGGGTACGAGCAGTACTTC
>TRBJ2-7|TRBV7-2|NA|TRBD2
CASSFRSAGGSEQYF
TGTGCCAGCAGCTTCAGGTCGGCGGGAGGTTCCGAGCAGTACTTC
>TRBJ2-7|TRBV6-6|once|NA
CASSPAGLGSYEQYF
TGTGCCAGCAGTCCTGCGGGCCTTGGCTCCTACGAGCAGTACTTC
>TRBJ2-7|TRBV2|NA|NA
CASTVDRTYEQYF
TGTGCCAGCACCGTTGACAGAACCTACGAGCAGTACTTC
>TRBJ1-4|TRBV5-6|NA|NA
CASSSRRNEKLFF
TGTGCCAGCAGCTCTAGGCGTAATGAAAAACTGTTTTTT
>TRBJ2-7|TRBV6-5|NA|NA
CASSYSEEGVEQYF
TGTGCCAGCAGTTACTCGGAAGAGGGTGTCGAGCAGTACTTC
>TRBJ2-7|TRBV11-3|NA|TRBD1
CASSLDRGQQYF
TGTGCCAGCAGCCTAGACAGGGGGCAGCAGTACTTC
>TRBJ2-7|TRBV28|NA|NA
CASSLLEGFGVEQYF
TGTGCCAGCAGTTTATTAGAGGGATTCGGCGTCGAGCAGTACTTC
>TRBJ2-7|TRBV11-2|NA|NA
CASSLENQGTYEQYF
TGTGCCAGCAGCTTAGAGAATCAAGGGACCTACGAGCAGTACTTC
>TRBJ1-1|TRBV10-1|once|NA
CASSEYSTTGAFF
TGCGCCAGCAGTGAATACTCGACAACGGGGGCTTTCTTT
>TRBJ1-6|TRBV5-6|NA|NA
CASSLQGRVSPLHF
TGTGCCAGCAGCTTACAGGGACGGGTTTCACCCCTCCACTTT
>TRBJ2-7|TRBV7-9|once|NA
CASSSSGAGSYEQYF
TGTGCCAGCAGCTCATCAGGGGCCGGCTCCTACGAGCAGTACTTC
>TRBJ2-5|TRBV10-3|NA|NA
CAISGAGGYQETQYF
TGTGCCATCTCCGGGGCAGGGGGGTACCAAGAGACCCAGTACTTC
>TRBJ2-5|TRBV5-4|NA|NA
CASSSPLGGRSVETQYF
TGTGCCAGCAGCTCCCCGCTCGGGGGGCGAAGTGTGGAGACCCAGTACTTC